The 9 T cell receptor beta chains presented below share a single source sample, sequenced in a study of response to subunit inactivated influenza vaccine. In TCRdb, the RT-PCR reads were re-called with MiXCR into one record per CDR3 protein. The data hold about 650,000 distinct CDR3 sequences, with 15% to 18% observed a single time. The sequencing here drew on PBMCs from blood, taken approximately 13 days after vaccination. The receptors were sampled from a man in his fifties who received an inactivated influenza vaccine.

This clonotype was counted only a few times. This rearrangement joins TRBV20-1 to TRBJ2-5, with 8 bases fitting TRBD2. In germline, CDR1 is DFQATT, CDR2 SNEGSKA (reference sequence). V dropped 4 bases and J dropped 5; count of bases not matched to a gene: 6. CDR3 length: 13 amino acids. This chain's CDR3 is CSANGRARETQYF. The CDR3 DNA reads as TGCAGTGCTAACGGGAGGGCCCGGGAGACCCAGTACTTC.

This clonotype was observed a few times. The V gene is TRBV12-3 or TRBV12-4, the J gene TRBJ1-2, with a tentative D call TRBD1 (6 bases). The V end lost 4 bases, the J end lost 7 bases, and 13 bases lay between the germline ends. The CDR3 loop spans 13 amino acids. CDR3 amino acids: CASSSSTGSGYTF. As DNA, the CDR3 is TGTGCCAGCAGTTCTAGCACAGGGAGTGGCTACACCTTC.

This chain uses TRBV10-3 with TRBJ2-7, with 8 bases matching TRBD2. The CDR3 contains 17 residues. Looked up from germline, CDR1 is ENHRY and CDR2 is SYGVKD. The J segment lost 5 bases and the V segment lost 2 bases, leaving 14 bases of the junction unmatched. CDR3 nucleotides: TGTGCCATCAGTGAGCAAGAGAAGCGGGAGAGGAAAGACGAGCAGTACTTC. This translates into CAISEQEKRERKDEQYF.

This clonotype was detected only a few times. The chain carries TRBV12-3 or TRBV12-4 and TRBJ2-1; D unclear. This CDR3 comprises 14 residues. Between the trimmed V and J ends, which lost 1 base and 6 bases, there was a span of 10 bases. The CDR3 loop is CASSLVSPGNEQFF. CDR3 coding DNA: TGTGCCAGCAGTTTAGTCTCACCCGGCAATGAGCAGTTCTTC.

The sample holds a few counts of this clonotype. The V gene is TRBV5-6, the J gene TRBJ2-5, with 7 bases aligning to TRBD1. Germline V gives CDR1 SGHDT, CDR2 YYEEEE. The CDR3 extends over 13 amino acids. V lost 6 bases and J lost 4; bases outside the gene matches: 6. The CDR3 nucleotides are TGTGCCAGCATCGAGACAGGGAGAGAGACCCAGTACTTC. It specifies CASIETGRETQYF.

This clonotype was detected a few times. The V gene is TRBV5-5, the J gene TRBJ1-1; D is perhaps TRBD1 (5 bases). V shed 2 bases and J shed 6 bases, with 14 bases lying between them. Germline values: CDR1 SGHKS, CDR2 YYEKEE (reference sequence). The CDR3 contains 14 residues. This chain's CDR3 is CASSLIEGQSEAFF. For the CDR3, the DNA is TGTGCCAGCAGCTTAATAGAGGGGCAGTCTGAAGCTTTCTTT. Full variable domain (outside the CDR3, taken from reference TRBV5-5 and TRBJ1-1): DAGVTQSPTHLIKTRGQQVTLRCSPISGHKSVSWYQQVLGQGPQFIFQYYEKEERGRGNFPDRFSARQFPNYSSELNVNALLLGDSALYLCASSLIEGQSEAFFGQGTRLTVV.

This chain joins TRBV29-1 and TRBJ2-3, with TRBD2 matching over 10 bases. Trimming cost V 6 bases and J 8 bases; bases outside gene matches: 2. The CDR3 is 11 residues long. Germline V gene sequence: CDR1 SQVTM, CDR2 ANQGSEA. The CDR3: CSVSGGGTQYF. The DNA for the CDR3 is TGCAGCGTAAGCGGGGGGGGTACGCAGTATTTT.

This clonotype has more than one count but fewer than ten. This sequence joins TRBV29-1 and TRBJ2-2; D is tentatively TRBD1 or TRBD2 (5 bases each). Germline loops: CDR1 SQVTM, CDR2 ANQGSEA. Trimming left V 8 bases short and J 2 bases short, with 15 bases between. The CDR3 runs 14 residues. Here the CDR3 DNA reads TGCAGCATAAAGGGACGGTTTAACACCGGGGAGCTGTTTTTT. This codes for CSIKGRFNTGELFF.

The rearrangement uses TRBV5-1 and TRBJ2-2; TRBD2 aligns across 14 bases. This CDR3 spans 17 amino acids. Germline V gives CDR1 SGHRS, CDR2 YFSETQ. The junction had 4 bases not matched to a gene; V was cut back by 5 bases and J by 1 base. CDR3 residues: CASRRGLAGENTGELFF. CDR3 nucleotides: TGCGCCAGCAGAAGGGGACTAGCGGGGGAGAACACCGGGGAGCTGTTTTTT.